The rows below give T cell receptor beta chains drawn from one sample of a study of cytomegalovirus exposure and HLA in healthy donors. The data were produced by immunoSEQ multiplex PCR, yet TCRdb's version contains in-frame clones alone and is incomplete. Here the sample spans roughly 200,000 clones, about 81% being singletons. The sample comprised PBMCs. The receptors shown here come from a woman between 25 and 40 years old in good health and CMV-seronegative. Each CDR3 is given with its conserved first and last residue. A D gene is named only where the DNA matches it firmly. Clone size is given for some rows only: seen once, a few or many times, or a class if the clone is expanded.

18 | NA | TRBJ1-1 | TRBD1 | TRBV5-1 | TGCGCCAGCAGCTTCTCCGGGACAGGGGGCTTTAGGAACACTGAAGCTTTCTTT | CASSFSGTGGFRNTEAFF
18 | NA | TRBJ2-1 | NA | TRBV25-1 | TGTGCCAGCAGTCCTCTCCCTGAGGGGGAGAGCCCCTACAATGAGCAGTTCTTC | CASSPLPEGESPYNEQFF
15 | NA | TRBJ2-7 | TRBD1 | TRBV6-5 | TGTGCCAGCAGTTACGGATTGACAGGGAACTACGAGCAGTACTTC | CASSYGLTGNYEQYF
15 | NA | TRBJ1-1 | TRBD1 | TRBV5-1 | TGCGCCAGCAGCTACCCGGGACAGGGAAACACTGAAGCTTTCTTT | CASSYPGQGNTEAFF
14 | NA | TRBJ2-3 | TRBD2 | TRBV25-1 | TGTGCCAGCAGTCTGACTAGCGGGGGAAATACGCAGTATTTT | CASSLTSGGNTQYF
20 | NA | TRBJ2-4 | TRBD1 | TRBV29-1 | TGCAGCGTTGAAGATAGTCCTACTAAGCCGGCCGGACAGGGTAGAAACATTCAGTACTTC | CSVEDSPTKPAGQGRNIQYF
16 | NA | TRBJ2-1 | TRBD1 | TRBV27 | TGTGCCAGCAGGAAACTCTCGGGACAGACCTACAATGAGCAGTTCTTC | CASRKLSGQTYNEQFF
14 | NA | TRBJ1-1 | TRBD1 | TRBV5-1 | TGCGCCAGCAGCATAGGACAGGGGGCGGGTGAAGCTTTCTTT | CASSIGQGAGEAFF
16 | once | TRBJ2-1 | TRBD2 | TRBV7-9 | TGTGCCAGCAGCTTAGTGGGAGGGAGCTCCTACAATGAGCAGTTCTTC | CASSLVGGSSYNEQFF
14 | NA | TRBJ2-7 | TRBD1 | TRBV6-5 | TGTGCCAGCAGTCCTCAGGGGGCCGGGGTCGAGCAGTACTTC | CASSPQGAGVEQYF
14 | NA | TRBJ1-2 | NA | TRBV18 | TGTGCCAGCTCACCGACCGAGACGGGAGTGGGCTACACCTTC | CASSPTETGVGYTF
13 | NA | TRBJ1-5 | NA | TRBV30 | TGTGCCTGGAGTGTACACGGGTCCGGGGCCCAGCATTTT | CAWSVHGSGAQHF
18 | NA | TRBJ1-5 | NA | TRBV7-9 | TGTGCCAGCAGCCTCGGGGGTCCACAGGTAGGAGGGAGTCAGCCCCAGCATTTT | CASSLGGPQVGGSQPQHF
15 | NA | TRBJ1-4 | TRBD1 | TRBV7-2 | TGTGCCAGCAGCTCGACAGGGATGGGGAATGAAAAACTGTTTTTT | CASSSTGMGNEKLFF
11 | NA | TRBJ1-1 | NA | TRBV20-1 | TGCAGTGCTTCAATCGGGACTGAAGCTTTCTTT | CSASIGTEAFF
14 | NA | TRBJ2-5 | NA | TRBV6-1 | TGTGCCAGCAAGGCGGCAGCCTACCAAGAGACCCAGTACTTC | CASKAAAYQETQYF
13 | NA | TRBJ1-5 | NA | TRBV19 | TGTGCCAGTAGTATAGATCGAGTTCAGCCCCAGCATTTT | CASSIDRVQPQHF
16 | NA | TRBJ1-6 | NA | TRBV2 | TGTGCCAGCAGTACCCACTCAGGGGCTACAAATTCACCCCTCCACTTT | CASSTHSGATNSPLHF
12 | few | TRBJ2-7 | NA | TRBV10-3 | TGTGCCACCGAAGGAGGGGCCCTCGAGCAGTACTTC | CATEGGALEQYF
15 | NA | TRBJ2-4 | TRBD1 | TRBV5-4 | TGTGCCAGCAGCCCTCCGGGACAGGGGGCTTACATTCAGTACTTC | CASSPPGQGAYIQYF
13 | NA | TRBJ1-6 | NA | TRBV6-4 | TGTGCCAGCAGTGAACGGTATAATTCACCCCTCCACTTT | CASSERYNSPLHF
15 | NA | TRBJ2-7 | NA | TRBV6-1 | TGTGCCAGCAGTGAAGTAATCGGGAACCCCTACGAGCAGTACTTC | CASSEVIGNPYEQYF
13 | few | TRBJ1-5 | NA | TRBV7-3 | TGTGCCAGCAGCGTAATCAGGGCTCAGCCCCAGCATTTT | CASSVIRAQPQHF
15 | NA | TRBJ2-5 | TRBD2 | TRBV7-6 | TGTGCCAGCAGCCCTTATAGCGGGGGACAAGAGACCCAGTACTTC | CASSPYSGGQETQYF
14 | once | TRBJ2-7 | TRBD1 | TRBV30 | TGTGCCTGGACAACCGGGACAGGGCACTACGAGCAGTACTTC | CAWTTGTGHYEQYF
13 | NA | TRBJ1-4 | NA | TRBV5-4 | TGTGCCAGCAGCTTGTCGGTTGAGGAAAAACTGTTTTTT | CASSLSVEEKLFF
14 | NA | TRBJ1-5 | NA | TRBV2 | TGTGCCAGCAATACAGAATTTAGCAATCAGCCCCAGCATTTT | CASNTEFSNQPQHF
14 | NA | TRBJ1-5 | NA | TRBV30 | TGTGCCTGGAGTGTACAGGGAGACAATCAGCCCCAGCATTTT | CAWSVQGDNQPQHF
15 | NA | TRBJ2-7 | TRBD2 | TRBV30 | TGTGCCTGGAGCAAGGAGGCGGGGGACCTCTACGAGCAGTACTTC | CAWSKEAGDLYEQYF
13 | NA | TRBJ1-1 | NA | TRBV25-1 | TGTGCCAGCAGTTGGCATACAAACACTGAAGCTTTCTTT | CASSWHTNTEAFF
16 | once | TRBJ1-1 | NA | TRBV7-9 | TGTGCCAGCACCCCAAGAGTTGTGGGGGCGGACACTGAAGCTTTCTTT | CASTPRVVGADTEAFF
15 | NA | TRBJ1-4 | NA | TRBV11-2 | TGTGCCAGCAGCCAGGGTTCCCTCAGGAACGAAAAACTGTTTTTT | CASSQGSLRNEKLFF
15 | NA | TRBJ1-2 | TRBD1 | TRBV19 | TGTGCCAGTAGTATTCGGACAGGGGGGTCCTATGGCTACACCTTC | CASSIRTGGSYGYTF
12 | NA | TRBJ2-7 | NA | TRBV6-6 | TGTGCCAGCAGTACTGCTGTCTACGAGCAGTACTTC | CASSTAVYEQYF
15 | NA | TRBJ1-1 | NA | TRBV7-9 | TGTGCCAGCAGCCCACGGGGGGCCTCTCGAGACGAAGCTTTCTTT | CASSPRGASRDEAFF
16 | few | TRBJ2-1 | TRBD2 | TRBV2 | TGTGCCAGCAGTGTGAGGGGGGGAGCGGGAGGGAATGAGCAGTTCTTC | CASSVRGGAGGNEQFF
15 | NA | TRBJ2-2 | NA | TRBV25-1 | TGTGCCAGCAGTGAACCAGGGGTCTACACCGGGGAGCTGTTTTTT | CASSEPGVYTGELFF
13 | NA | TRBJ1-5 | NA | TRBV30 | TGTGCCTGCAAGGGGGTCTCTAATCAGCCCCAGCATTTT | CACKGVSNQPQHF
16 | NA | TRBJ1-1 | NA | TRBV6-5 | TGTGCCAGCAGTTACCCCCGGGAGGGAGTGAACACTGAAGCTTTCTTT | CASSYPREGVNTEAFF
12 | NA | TRBJ1-2 | NA | TRBV30 | TGTGCCTGGAGTGTACTAGGCCGGGGCTACACCTTC | CAWSVLGRGYTF
14 | NA | TRBJ2-3 | NA | TRBV28 | TGTGCCAGCAGCTGGGGGCGTTCGGGAGATACGCAGTATTTT | CASSWGRSGDTQYF
13 | NA | TRBJ1-1 | NA | TRBV30 | TGTGCCTGGAGTGACGCCCTGAGGACTGAAGCTTTCTTT | CAWSDALRTEAFF
14 | NA | TRBJ2-3 | NA | TRBV4-1 | TGCGCCAGCAGCCAAGCTAGCACGTCAGATACGCAGTATTTT | CASSQASTSDTQYF
13 | NA | TRBJ1-2 | TRBD1 | TRBV29-1 | TGCAGCGTTTTTCCGGGACAGGGCTATGGCTACACCTTC | CSVFPGQGYGYTF
15 | NA | TRBJ1-4 | NA | TRBV5-1 | TGCGCCAGCAGCTTGGCCGGCAGGGAGGATGAAAAACTGTTTTTT | CASSLAGREDEKLFF
12 | NA | TRBJ1-2 | NA | TRBV6-1 | TGTGCCAGCAGTGAAACAGGACGCGGCTACACCTTC | CASSETGRGYTF
14 | NA | TRBJ2-1 | TRBD2 | TRBV6-1 | TGTGCCATCGTAGCGGGGGGGTTTGACAATGAGCAGTTCTTC | CAIVAGGFDNEQFF
15 | NA | TRBJ1-4 | NA | TRBV6-5 | TGTGCCAGCAGTTACTCGAGGCTCCCTAATGAAAAACTGTTTTTT | CASSYSRLPNEKLFF
15 | NA | TRBJ1-4 | TRBD1 | TRBV7-9 | TGTGCCAGCAGCCCAACAGGGACAGGGGGCGAAAAACTGTTTTTT | CASSPTGTGGEKLFF
13 | NA | TRBJ1-2 | NA | TRBV28 | TGTGCCAGCAGAATCGACAGCAACTATGGCTACACCTTC | CASRIDSNYGYTF
13 | NA | TRBJ1-5 | NA | TRBV28 | TGTGCCAGCAACGCGGACAGTAATCAGCCCCAGCATTTT | CASNADSNQPQHF
13 | NA | TRBJ1-1 | NA | TRBV29-1 | TGCAGCGTTGCCTGGGGGGGAAATACTGAAGCTTTCTTT | CSVAWGGNTEAFF
16 | NA | TRBJ2-7 | TRBD1 | TRBV5-1 | TGCGCCAGCAGCACAAGGACAGGGGCGCAGACCTACGAGCAGTACTTC | CASSTRTGAQTYEQYF
17 | NA | TRBJ1-2 | NA | TRBV21-1 | TGTGCCAGCAGCAGACCCGGGACAGGCTGGGGTAACTATGGCTACACCTTC | CASSRPGTGWGNYGYTF
14 | NA | TRBJ2-3 | TRBD1 | TRBV6-4 | TGTGCCAGCAGTGGGACAGGGCACACAGATACGCAGTATTTT | CASSGTGHTDTQYF
15 | NA | TRBJ2-5 | NA | TRBV9 | TGTGCCAGCAGCGTCTCACCGGGGGTTCAAGAGACCCAGTACTTC | CASSVSPGVQETQYF